The entry that follows covers one T cell receptor (beta chain) sequence. What it binds is not known. TCRdb keeps only in-frame clones here, not all; method: immunoSEQ multiplex PCR. This sample has approximately 170,000 clones, with approximately 90% found just once. This entry belongs to a study of T cell responses to AZD1222 COVID-19 vaccine. Findings and caveats of the study: Elevations in Spike-specific TCR breadth and depth followed administration of two AZD1222 doses. In a largely white British group with more females than males, clonal diversity was possibly underestimated.

The analysis combined second doses at about 4 or about 12 weeks. The CDR3 consists of 13 residues. V lost 3 bases, J lost 4 bases, and 2 bases stayed unmatched. CDR1 is MNHEY and CDR2 is SMNVEV in the germline V gene (reference sequence). This sample comprised peripheral blood, obtained 28 days after the second AZD1222 dose. The chain has TRBV27 and TRBJ1-1; TRBD1 matches at 7 bases. The clonotype comes from an adult who received the AZD1222 COVID-19 vaccine. The CDR3 protein is CASSLGQFTEAFF. CDR3 DNA: TGTGCCAGCAGTTTGGGACAGTTCACTGAAGCTTTCTTT.